Sequencing of this T cell receptor (beta chain) was carried out in a study of OX40 agonist ivuxolimab in advanced cancers. The CDR3 length is 13 residues. CDR1 MNHEY and CDR2 SVGAGI come from the germline V gene. Trimming left V 2 bases short and J 1 base short, with 3 bases between. Generated by immunoSEQ multiplex PCR, the TCRdb table keeps only in-frame clones and is missing some. In the table there are about 70,000 clones, almost 85% of which are singletons. For this clone: A read error is likely here: a far larger clone is one base away.

The source material was CD4+ or CD8+ T cells sorted from blood, sampled in a trial of the OX40 agonist ivuxolimab. The chain employs TRBV6-5 and TRBJ1-5; D gene uncertain. The receptor was derived from an adult with an advanced solid tumor such as melanoma, head and neck, liver or kidney cancer. CDR3 protein: CASSYNSNQPQHF. In nucleotides, the CDR3 is TGTGCCAGCAGTTACAACAGCAATCAGCCCCAGCATTTT.